One sample yielded the 16 T cell receptor beta chains listed below, sequenced in a study of shared clonotypes between healthy human individuals (dated by TCRdb to the early 2020s). The method was the immunoSEQ multiplex PCR assay. TCRdb stores this immuneACCESS table with in-frame sequences only. Part of the clones is absent; in the studies checked, under half of the shortfall reflects unresolved V genes, and no reason is known for the rest. This sample lists about 380,000 clones; 96% were detected once. The ten largest clonotypes hold about 0.32% of the sample. The sample consisted of memory CD8+ T cells sorted from blood. The sample's cell subset or site label is to be understood as: CD45RO+ cells pooled with CCR7-negative TemRA cells. Source of these receptors: a man aged 25 to 40 in good health.

The J gene is TRBJ2-5, the V gene TRBV5-8; D gene unclear. Trimming took 3 bases from V and 5 from J, leaving 11 bases between them. The CDR3 is 13 amino acids. The germline V gene encodes CDR1 SGHTS and CDR2 YDEGEE. The CDR3 reads CASSSEGWETQYF. CDR3 coding DNA: TGTGCCAGCAGCTCCGAAGGGTGGGAGACCCAGTACTTC.

The CDR3 DNA reads TGTGCCAGCAGCCAAGAGGAAGGGAGTTACGAGCAGTACTTC. Translation: CASSQEEGSYEQYF. The chain recombines TRBV4-2 with TRBJ2-7; maybe TRBD2 (5 bases). Germline V gives CDR1 LGHNA, CDR2 YNFKEQ. The germline V and J ends were trimmed by 0 bases and 4 bases, with 10 bases remaining between them. This CDR3 comprises 14 residues.

The sample holds one count of this clone. The chain couples TRBV25-1 to TRBJ2-7; D is unresolved. This CDR3 spans 12 amino acids. V shed 7 bases and J shed 4 bases, with 11 bases lying between them. The germline V gene encodes CDR1 MGHDK and CDR2 SYGVNS. This CDR3 reads CASTMDGYEQYF. The DNA of the CDR3 is TGTGCCAGCACCATGGACGGGTACGAGCAGTACTTC.

With respect to this clone: The sample holds other DNA sequences that translate to the same CDR3. The chain uses TRBV5-1 and TRBJ2-1; possibly TRBD2 for D (6 bases). CDR3 length: 13 residues. Germline V lookup: CDR1 SGHRS, CDR2 YFSETQ. V was shortened by 2 bases and J by 4 bases, with 7 bases between the two germline ends. The CDR3 DNA follows: TGCGCCAGCAGCTTAGGACTATACAATGAGCAGTTCTTC. Amino acids: CASSLGLYNEQFF. The full variable domain, rest sourced from reference TRBV5-1 and TRBJ2-1, is KAGVTQTPRYLIKTRGQQVTLSCSPISGHRSVSWYQQTPGQGLQFLFEYFSETQRNKGNFPGRFSGRQFSNSRSEMNVSTLELGDSALYLCASSLGLYNEQFFGPGTRLTVL.

In DNA, the CDR3 is TGTGCCAGTAGTATATTGGCTAGCAGATACAATGAGCAGTTCTTC. It translates to CASSILASRYNEQFF. This chain joins TRBV19 and TRBJ2-1; tentative D call: TRBD2 (5 bases). V dropped 2 bases and J dropped 4 bases, with 12 bases sitting between them. The CDR3 sequence is 15 residues long. Germline loops: CDR1 LNHDA, CDR2 SQIVND (reference sequence).

The chain joins TRBV10-3 to TRBJ2-7; D unclear. The CDR3 runs to 16 residues. Germline V gene data show CDR1 as ENHRY and CDR2 as SYGVKD. V was pared by 0 bases and J by 2 bases, with 14 bases between. Written as DNA, the CDR3 is TGTGCCATCAGTGAGTCGACGGAAAGGGAACCCTACGAGCAGTACTTC. The encoded protein is CAISESTEREPYEQYF.

The gene calls are TRBV19 and TRBJ2-2, with TRBD2 as a possible D gene (6 bases). In germline, CDR1 is LNHDA, CDR2 SQIVND (reference sequence). V gave up 7 bases and J gave up 8 bases, with 17 bases separating them. The CDR3 consists of 14 residues. The CDR3 protein is CASNPDFLAGELFF. The CDR3 nucleotides are TGTGCCAGTAACCCAGATTTTCTAGCGGGGGAGCTGTTTTTT.

The chain has TRBV28 and TRBJ2-4, with TRBD2 identical over 9 bases. The CDR3 totals 15 residues. CDR1 is MDHEN and CDR2 is SYDVKM in the germline V gene. After removal of 6 bases from V and 4 bases from J, the junction contained 7 bases not matched to a gene. CDR3 in DNA: TGTGCCAGCAGGCCCGTAGCGGGAGTAAAAAACATTCAGTACTTC. Its translation: CASRPVAGVKNIQYF.

The chain recombines TRBV21-1 with TRBJ2-7; the table's D call, TRBD2, was not checked against the DNA. TRBV21-1 is shown as a pseudogene. The CDR3 covers 14 residues. CDR3 coding DNA: TGTGCCAGCACCCCACCGGGACTAGCTGACGAGCAGTACTTC. Translated, it gives CASTPPGLADEQYF.

V is TRBV6-6 and J is TRBJ2-5, with 9 bases aligning to TRBD2. The J call may be wrong; the DNA end is better matched by TRBJ2-7. Germline CDR1 and CDR2: MNHNY and SVGAGI (reference sequence). This CDR3 spans 15 amino acids. CDR3 coding DNA: TGTGCCAGCAGCCGAAACCTAGCGGGACCCTACGAGCAGTACTTC. This encodes CASSRNLAGPYEQYF.

The chain has TRBV19 and TRBJ1-3; the D gene is possibly TRBD1 (5 bases). Deletions cut 6 bases from V and 2 bases from J, with 14 bases between. CDR3 length equals 15 residues. The germline V gene encodes CDR1 LNHDA and CDR2 SQIVND (reference sequence). This CDR3 is CASRTKRDAGNTIYF. CDR3 nucleotide sequence: TGTGCCAGTAGGACCAAGCGGGACGCTGGAAACACCATATATTTT.

This chain uses TRBV6-1 with TRBJ2-3, with a weak D call TRBD1 (6 bases). The ends were cut back, 3 bases at V and 1 base at J, with 17 bases in the middle. Looked up from germline, CDR1 is MNHNS and CDR2 is SASEGT. This CDR3 spans 17 amino acids. DNA of the CDR3: TGTGCCAGCAGTGACGGTTGGATGTCAGGGGGCACAGATACGCAGTATTTT. Its protein product is CASSDGWMSGGTDTQYF.

J is TRBJ1-2 and V is TRBV10-2; no definite D call. Trimming removed 6 bases from V and 2 bases from J, with 13 bases in between. The CDR3 spans 14 residues. CDR1 and CDR2 (germline): WSHSY, SAAADI. The CDR3 loop is CASRRELTNYGYTF. The CDR3 DNA follows: TGCGCCAGCAGGAGAGAGCTAACAAACTATGGCTACACCTTC.

The chain carries TRBV5-4 and TRBJ2-5; 11 positions agree with TRBD2. CDR3 length: 18 residues. Germline assignment: CDR1 SGHNT and CDR2 YYREEE (reference sequence). With 2 bases clipped from V and 1 base from J, the junction kept 10 bases outside the gene matches. In DNA form, the CDR3 reads TGTGCCAGCAGCTTTGGACTAGCGGGCTATTTCGCCCAAGAGACCCAGTACTTC. Protein sequence: CASSFGLAGYFAQETQYF.

The chain couples TRBV4-1 to TRBJ2-2; D is perhaps TRBD1 or TRBD2 (5 bases each). The germline V gene has CDR1 MGHRA and CDR2 YSYEKL. The V gene lost 2 bases and the J gene lost 11 bases, with 15 bases spanning the gap. The CDR3 has 14 amino acids. The CDR3 is CASSQNGATYELFF. The DNA for the CDR3 is TGCGCCAGCAGCCAAAACGGGGCTACCTACGAGCTGTTTTTT.

The chain uses TRBV28 and TRBJ2-7, with D tentatively TRBD2 (6 bases). CDR1 MDHEN and CDR2 SYDVKM come from the germline V gene. V was clipped by 8 bases and J by 4 bases, with 15 bases between them. The CDR3 totals 13 residues. The CDR3 DNA is TGTGCCAGCGTCGGGGGAAACCTATACGAGCAGTACTTC. Protein sequence: CASVGGNLYEQYF.